This T cell receptor (beta chain) is from a study of radiation and T cells in renal cell carcinoma (TCRdb year 2020). In the study overall: TCR beta sequencing covered fewer than 60 samples in total, comprising around 25 tumors and approximately 27 peripheral blood samples. The last blood draw occurred 4 weeks after radiation, at the same time as nephrectomy. Across all 53 samples, 3.8 million or so unique CDR3 nucleotide sequences encoding about 2.7 million unique CDR3 amino acid sequences were identified. Study-wide findings and limitations: Dynamics of the blood repertoire were not tracked past 4 weeks after treatment. In blood, the top tumor clonotypes increased between baseline and 2 weeks post-radiation and then shrank by 4 weeks, which suggests that tumor-resident clones expanded only transiently. No pretreatment tumor biopsies were available, so the baseline intratumoral presence of clonotypes could not be determined. The single-armed trial design could not address effects of radiation dose or scheduling on the TCR repertoire.

Following the manufacturer's recommendations, the immunoSEQ kit was used to generate TCR beta libraries from genomic DNA. To prepare libraries, a first multiplex PCR with proprietary primers was run, followed by a second PCR that added unique barcodes, and a bead cleanup was done after each round. A kit-provided positive control reaction and a negative control reaction were included in every sample batch. The final libraries underwent checking on an Agilent 4200 TapeStation D1000 ScreenTape, volumetric pooling, and quantification by qPCR. Sequencing was performed on an Illumina NextSeq500 with a MidOutput 150-cycle cartridge, and 156 Read1 and 15 Index1 cycles were run with kit custom primers. The pooled library was loaded at around 1 pM with a roughly 20% PhiX control spike-in. Per the original workflow: Vendor-processed data were analyzed in R, and a clonotype was defined as all T cells sharing the same CDR3 nucleotide sequence. In the clone abundance analyses, frequencies were normalized to the 10,000 most abundant clones in each sample. Public T cell clones, which averaged fewer than five per sample, were removed prior to analysis. An abundance difference of at least 32-fold between compartments was the criterion for calling clonotypes tumor-enriched or baseline blood-enriched. A beta-binomial differential abundance model was used to identify clonotypes that expanded or contracted between blood time points. Tumor-blood repertoire similarity was measured with the Baroni-Urbani and Buser coefficient, and group comparisons used two-tailed Wilcoxon tests in R. Sourced from immuneACCESS, this table was stored by TCRdb with only in-frame sequences that have V and J called. A share of the clones is absent; for the studies checked, an unresolved V gene accounts for under half, and the remainder has no known explanation. That table is the source of V, J and clone size, and D and trimming were worked out from the DNA. The sample data list around 180,000 clones, and roughly nine tenths of these were observed just once. The ten largest make up around 10% of the sample.

The CDR3 runs 14 amino acids, cysteine and phenylalanine included. Only CDR3 DNA remains: 42 bases, in frame from the first base. V lost 4 bases and J lost 0 bases; the stretch between them is 9 bases long. As encoded in the germline V gene, CDR1 is SQVTM while CDR2 is ANQGSEA. In the case of this clone: The antigen it binds to is not known. Nothing much larger sits one base from this clone, and base qualities are not available.

The time point label, as the study defines it: blood 4 weeks post-SBRT, at nephrectomy. Reading the label with the study, this specimen's treatment or condition is: 15 Gy SBRT to primary tumor, nephrectomy 4 weeks later. The samples were obtained from a clinical trial, where primary renal cell carcinomas were treated with 15 Gy stereotactic body radiation therapy and then removed by nephrectomy 4 weeks afterward. Serial peripheral blood from radiation-treated patients was sampled at baseline, 2 weeks and 4 weeks after SBRT to track tumor-enriched clonotypes. Every patient's renal cell carcinoma showed clear cell pathology. Genomic DNA for TCR sequencing was prepared using the QIAamp DNA Blood Mini Kit (Qiagen). The analyses included only samples that passed all quality control checks.

Recombination linked TRBV29-1 to TRBJ1-4; the D gene assignment is ambiguous. The receptor was derived from a woman aged 45-59 years with renal cell carcinoma. The sequencing used blood, collected from a patient whose treatment included radiotherapy and nephrectomy. The sequence in DNA is TGCAGCGTTGCGCCCATTGCAACTAATGAAAAACTGTTTTTT. This gives the protein CSVAPIATNEKLFF.